The 15 T cell receptor beta chains listed next were all sequenced from one sample in a study of CD8+ T cells in alopecia areata. Treatment reported: oral pan-JAK inhibitor, 5-10 mg twice daily. RNA, once extracted, was reverse transcribed into cDNA for use as the sequencing template. Sequenced by immunoSEQ multiplex PCR; TCRdb stores in-frame clones only, minus some. The data contain 250,000 to 300,000 clones, roughly 64% of them seen just once; the ten biggest clones take up over 1.5%. The specimen comprised CD4+ T cells sorted from blood, sampled at week 24, from a patient treated with tofacitinib. The receptors stem from a human donor with alopecia areata.

The rearrangement links TRBV2 to TRBJ2-5; 10 positions agree with TRBD2. Germline CDR1 SNHLY, CDR2 FYNNEI. The CDR3 runs to 14 residues. The ends lost 8 bases at V and 1 base at J; junction bases unmatched: 4. CDR3 DNA: TGTGCCAGCCGGGCTAGCGGGGGCCAAGAGACCCAGTACTTC. Translated, it gives CASRASGGQETQYF.

The V call is TRBV29-1, the J call TRBJ1-1; D ambiguous. The germline V gene encodes CDR1 SQVTM and CDR2 ANQGSEA. The V end lost 7 bases, the J end lost 1 base, and 16 bases lay between the germline ends. There are 14 residues in the CDR3. CDR3 loop: CSASGRLTNTEAFF. In DNA, the CDR3 is TGCAGCGCCTCAGGTAGATTAACGAACACTGAAGCTTTCTTT.

This clone showed up just a few times. The CDR3, as DNA: TGTGCCAGCAGCCAAGGCCGCAATGAGCAGTTCTTC. Amino acid sequence: CASSQGRNEQFF. This rearrangement joins TRBV9 to TRBJ2-1; D gene ambiguous. Trimming stripped 4 bases from V and 6 bases from J, with 8 bases between. The CDR3 spans 12 residues. Germline V lookup: CDR1 SGDLS, CDR2 YYNGEE. Complete variable domain (other parts from reference TRBV9 and TRBJ2-1): DSGVTQTPKHLITATGQRVTLRCSPRSGDLSVYWYQQSLDQGLQFLIQYYNGEERAKGNILERFSAQQFPDLHSELNLSSLELGDSALYFCASSQGRNEQFFGPGTRLTVL.

The V gene is TRBV29-1, the J gene TRBJ2-7; 8 positions match TRBD1. V was clipped by 5 bases and J by 0 bases; unmatched bases: 6. CDR3 size: 14 residues. Germline CDR1 SQVTM, CDR2 ANQGSEA. The DNA for the CDR3 is TGCAGCGTTCTGGACAGGGCCGTCTCCTACGAGCAGTACTTC. Protein: CSVLDRAVSYEQYF.

This clone has just one count. The chain uses TRBV18 and TRBJ1-1; D is uncertain. Germline V gene sequence: CDR1 KGHSH, CDR2 LQKENI. With 1 base removed from V and 4 bases from J, the gap between germline ends came to 16 bases. This CDR3 region has 16 residues. CDR3 nucleotides: TGTGCCAGCTCACCACTGCAGATACAAGGGTCCACTGAAGCTTTCTTT. Its protein product is CASSPLQIQGSTEAFF.

In its sample, this clone was seen a few times. The chain combines TRBV5-5 with TRBJ2-5; 8 nucleotides line up with TRBD1. The CDR3 totals 15 residues. V lost 4 bases and J lost 4; bases outside the gene matches: 9. Germline CDR1 reads SGHKS; CDR2 reads YYEKEE (reference sequence). CDR3 sequence reads: CASSGTGGERETQYF. The CDR3 nucleotides are TGTGCCAGCAGCGGGACAGGTGGAGAACGAGAGACCCAGTACTTC.

The V gene is TRBV9, the J gene TRBJ1-6; D might be TRBD1 (6 bases). Germline V gives CDR1 SGDLS, CDR2 YYNGEE. Trimming took 6 bases from V and 11 from J, leaving 24 bases between them. The CDR3 sequence is 16 residues long. The CDR3 sequence: CASTPSPGTTQTPLHF. DNA of the CDR3: TGTGCCAGCACCCCCTCTCCCGGGACAACCCAAACACCCCTCCACTTT. The complete variable domain, with remaining parts taken from reference TRBV9 and TRBJ1-6, reads DSGVTQTPKHLITATGQRVTLRCSPRSGDLSVYWYQQSLDQGLQFLIQYYNGEERAKGNILERFSAQQFPDLHSELNLSSLELGDSALYFCASTPSPGTTQTPLHFGNGTRLTVT.

The rearrangement uses TRBV7-9 and TRBJ1-2; 7 bases line up with TRBD1. The CDR3 length is 14 residues. Germline V CDR1 and CDR2: SEHNR, FQNEAQ (reference sequence). V shed 2 bases and J 8 bases; nucleotides not matched to a gene: 8. CDR3 protein: CASSLPRQGTGYTF. Written as DNA, the CDR3 is TGTGCCAGCAGCTTACCTCGACAGGGAACGGGCTACACCTTC.

The rearrangement joins TRBV29-1 to TRBJ2-5; TRBD2 matches 11 bases. This CDR3 is 13 amino acids long. J gave up 11 bases and V 6 bases, and 11 bases lay outside the gene matches. CDR1 and CDR2 from the germline V gene are SQVTM and ANQGSEA. CDR3 loop: CSVHLAGGREQYF. Written as DNA, the CDR3 is TGCAGCGTACATCTAGCGGGGGGACGTGAGCAGTACTTC.

The rearrangement uses TRBV4-1 and TRBJ1-1, with 8 bases that match TRBD1. Germline assignment: CDR1 MGHRA and CDR2 YSYEKL. The trim removed 2 bases at V and 1 base at J, leaving 6 bases unmatched. This CDR3 comprises 16 residues. The CDR3: CASSQFRGLQNTEAFF. CDR3 bases: TGCGCCAGCAGCCAATTCAGGGGGCTACAGAACACTGAAGCTTTCTTT.

This chain uses TRBV19 with TRBJ2-7, with TRBD1 as a possible D gene (5 bases). Germline CDR1 reads LNHDA; CDR2 reads SQIVND (reference sequence). Between the trimmed V and J ends, which lost 3 bases and 6 bases, there was a span of 18 bases. This CDR3 is 15 amino acids long. The CDR3 sequence is CASSITRASLGEQYF. The CDR3 nucleotides are TGTGCCAGTAGTATCACCAGGGCAAGTTTGGGCGAGCAGTACTTC.

This clone was detected a few times. This rearrangement joins TRBV7-9 to TRBJ2-5; D remains ambiguous. The CDR3 has 14 amino acids. V lost 6 bases and J lost 2, with 13 bases in between. Germline CDR1 reads SEHNR; CDR2 reads FQNEAQ (reference sequence). This chain's CDR3 is CASSPEYSQETQYF. The CDR3 nucleotides read TGTGCCAGCAGTCCCGAATACTCTCAAGAGACCCAGTACTTC. The whole variable domain, remainder taken from reference TRBV7-9 and TRBJ2-5, is DTGVSQNPRHKITKRGQNVTFRCDPISEHNRLYWYRQTLGQGPEFLTYFQNEAQLEKSRLLSDRFSAERPKGSFSTLEIQRTEQGDSAMYLCASSPEYSQETQYFGPGTRLLVL.

The V call is TRBV30, the J call TRBJ1-6; unclear D gene. There are 14 residues in the CDR3. Per germline, CDR1 GTSNPN and CDR2 SVGIG (reference sequence). The V end lost 1 base, the J end lost 0 bases, and 4 bases lay between the germline ends. CDR3 DNA: TGTGCCTGGAGTGGCAGCTCCTATAATTCACCCCTCCACTTT. It translates to CAWSGSSYNSPLHF.

DNA of the CDR3: TGTGCCAGCAGTCAAGGACGCTCGGGGGGCTACACCTTC. Its translation: CASSQGRSGGYTF. The J gene is TRBJ1-2, the V gene TRBV6-5; D is unresolved. Trimming removed 5 bases at V and 8 bases at J, with 15 bases between. Germline CDR1 and CDR2: MNHEY and SVGAGI. The CDR3 totals 13 residues.

V is TRBV5-5 and J is TRBJ2-3; 10 bases align to TRBD1. Germline V gene data show CDR1 as SGHKS and CDR2 as YYEKEE (reference sequence). This CDR3 is built from 16 residues. Trimming at V came to 6 bases and at J to 0 bases, leaving 7 bases not matched to a gene. CDR3 DNA: TGTGCCAGCACCAAAGACAGGGGGCGAAGCACAGATACGCAGTATTTT. This gives the protein CASTKDRGRSTDTQYF.